Listed below are T cell receptor beta chains from one sample, sequenced in a study of T cell changes during pregnancy in multiple sclerosis. TCRdb's table, derived via immunoSEQ multiplex PCR, lists solely in-frame clones and lacks some. The sample has fewer than 60,000 clones; roughly 88% are singletons. Here the sequenced sample was peripheral blood, taken in the second trimester of pregnancy. The origin of the receptors is a female donor with multiple sclerosis, enrolled in a pregnancy study. CDR3s include the opening cysteine and the closing phenylalanine or tryptophan. A D gene is named only where the DNA matches it firmly.

TRBJ1-4 | 14 | TRBV19 | TRBD1 | CASSKRGRGEKLFF
TRBJ2-3 | 19 | TRBV7-8 | TRBD1 | CASSLEVGWGQGPGDTQYF
TRBJ1-5 | 12 | TRBV28 | TRBD1 | CASSRTGDPQHF
TRBJ2-4 | 13 | TRBV5-5 | TRBD1 | CASSRDRDGIQYF
TRBJ2-1 | 13 | TRBV4-3 | - | CASSQSSYGEQFF
TRBJ1-2 | 13 | TRBV7-2 | TRBD1 | CASRDRGYGGYTF
TRBJ2-1 | 13 | TRBV7-2 | TRBD1 | CASSWTGGNEQFF
TRBJ2-1 | 17 | TRBV5-4 | TRBD2 | CASSPEGLAGGEIEQFF
TRBJ2-3 | 15 | TRBV6-4 | TRBD2 | CASSDSGGATDTQYF
TRBJ1-1 | 14 | TRBV5-1 | - | CASSPRGGGTEAFF
TRBJ1-1 | 17 | TRBV19 | TRBD1 | CASSTLPSGTGGTEAFF
TRBJ2-2 | 13 | TRBV30 | - | CAWSPGQFGELFF
TRBJ2-2 | 16 | TRBV21-1 | - | CASSPSEGKNTGELFF
TRBJ2-1 | 16 | TRBV7-9 | - | CASSSLRGSSYNEQFF
TRBJ2-3 | 14 | TRBV10-1 | - | CASSEGANTDTQYF
TRBJ2-1 | 17 | TRBV5-1 | - | CASSLAKGAAPDNEQFF
TRBJ2-2 | 17 | TRBV7-2 | TRBD1 | CASSLPTGGAVSGELFF
TRBJ2-7 | 14 | TRBV30 | - | CAWTPNWALYEQYF
TRBJ2-3 | 14 | TRBV19 | TRBD2 | CASTQRGGTDTQYF
TRBJ1-5 | 12 | TRBV12-5 | - | CASVAGNQPQHF
TRBJ2-1 | 15 | TRBV19 | - | CASSRGGSSYNEQFF
TRBJ1-5 | 15 | TRBV2 | TRBD1 | CASSGQGAPNQPQHF
TRBJ1-5 | 15 | TRBV5-1 | - | CASSPRSGDDQPQHF
TRBJ2-3 | 13 | TRBV7-3 | - | CARRRGRGDTQYF
TRBJ1-5 | 13 | TRBV11-2 | - | CASSLTSSQPQHF
TRBJ1-5 | 14 | TRBV2 | - | CASSGRVANQPQHF
TRBJ2-5 | 14 | TRBV5-4 | TRBD1 | CAHSLSGGRETQYF
TRBJ1-2 | 17 | TRBV9 | - | CASSPRGGHGANYGYTF
TRBJ2-5 | 14 | TRBV9 | - | CASSVATAGETQYF
TRBJ2-7 | 16 | TRBV25-1 | TRBD1 | CASSEPQGDRSYEQYF
TRBJ2-5 | 16 | TRBV2 | TRBD2 | CASGPVAGGLPETQYF
TRBJ1-5 | 12 | TRBV5-6 | - | CASSLGDQPQHF
TRBJ1-2 | 15 | TRBV28 | TRBD1 | CASSLGDRAGYGYTF
TRBJ1-2 | 14 | TRBV5-8 | TRBD1 | CASSRRGPDYGYTF
TRBJ2-7 | 13 | TRBV5-6 | - | CASSLGARYEQYF
TRBJ2-3 | 15 | TRBV2 | - | CASSLQGRGADTQYF
TRBJ1-1 | 15 | TRBV7-8 | TRBD1 | CASSVGDRGSTEAFF
TRBJ2-1 | 14 | TRBV2 | TRBD1 | CASLSRDRVSEQFF
TRBJ2-1 | 15 | TRBV27 | TRBD2 | CASSRLAGAGGEQFF
TRBJ1-2 | 13 | TRBV29-1 | - | CSVVDGSGGGYTF
TRBJ2-7 | 13 | TRBV6-5 | TRBD1 | CASSLDRGSEQYF
TRBJ1-1 | 18 | TRBV4-1 | TRBD1 | CASSQEGQAKNLNTEAFF
TRBJ2-1 | 14 | TRBV30 | TRBD1 | CASGDRGLYNEQFF
TRBJ2-7 | 18 | TRBV28 | TRBD1 | CASSSIWDSAIPSYEQYF
TRBJ2-3 | 15 | TRBV4-3 | - | CASSQEGPVPDTQYF
TRBJ2-7 | 17 | TRBV7-9 | TRBD1 | CASIHLQGTAHENEQYF
TRBJ1-1 | 12 | TRBV5-6 | - | CASSLFREEAFF
TRBJ2-2 | 14 | TRBV27 | - | CASSFTVNTGELFF
TRBJ2-5 | 12 | TRBV27 | TRBD1 | CASSTGGLTQYF
TRBJ1-1 | 14 | TRBV29-1 | - | CSVDKPLAGTEAFF
TRBJ2-5 | 14 | TRBV28 | TRBD2 | CASSLGGTQETQYF
TRBJ1-1 | 13 | TRBV15 | TRBD1 | CAIKQGINTEAFF
TRBJ1-1 | 14 | TRBV6-5 | - | CASIPLDRNTEAFF
TRBJ1-2 | 16 | TRBV27 | - | CASSLTPTPTNYGYTF
TRBJ2-7 | 14 | TRBV6-1 | TRBD2 | CASNDVGGEDEQYF
TRBJ2-2 | 14 | TRBV7-3 | TRBD1 | CASSGQGNTGELFF
TRBJ1-5 | 15 | TRBV30 | - | CAWSVGAYSNQPQHF
TRBJ1-1 | 12 | TRBV2 | - | CASSKHSTEAFF
TRBJ1-1 | 14 | TRBV27 | - | CASSSQGGYTEAFF
TRBJ2-2 | 17 | TRBV7-2 | - | CASSPLAGAANTGELFF